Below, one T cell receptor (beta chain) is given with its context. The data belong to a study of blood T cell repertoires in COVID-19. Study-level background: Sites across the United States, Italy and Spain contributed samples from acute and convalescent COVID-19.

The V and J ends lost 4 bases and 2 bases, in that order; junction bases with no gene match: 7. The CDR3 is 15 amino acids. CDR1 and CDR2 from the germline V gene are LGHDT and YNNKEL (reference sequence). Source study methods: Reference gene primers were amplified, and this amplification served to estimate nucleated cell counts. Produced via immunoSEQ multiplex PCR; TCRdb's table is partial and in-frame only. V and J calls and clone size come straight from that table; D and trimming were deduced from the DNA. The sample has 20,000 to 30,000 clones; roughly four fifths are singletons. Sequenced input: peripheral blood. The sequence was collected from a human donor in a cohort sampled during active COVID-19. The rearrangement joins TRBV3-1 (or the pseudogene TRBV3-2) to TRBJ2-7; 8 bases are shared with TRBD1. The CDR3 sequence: CASSPGTGTTYEQYF. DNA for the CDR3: TGTGCCAGCAGCCCCGGGACAGGCACTACCTACGAGCAGTACTTC.